This TCR beta chain derives from a study of siplizumab effects on memory and regulatory T cells. Whole-study findings and limits: Unstimulated subset assignment was obtained for only a minor fraction of alloreactive clones.

Comments on this clone: The antigen is unknown.

Trimming took off 4 bases at V and 1 base at J, with 11 bases between the two ends. Germline CDR1 is SGHTA and CDR2 is FQGTGA. This CDR3 is built from 15 residues. Clones were sequenced by immunoSEQ multiplex PCR, and TCRdb holds only the in-frame ones, with some missing. Among about 56,000 clones listed, about 97% were seen once. The chain links TRBV7-3 to TRBJ2-1, with D tentatively TRBD1 or TRBD2 (5 bases each). The sequencing sample was made of naive CD8+ T cells sorted from blood. The receptor comes from a human donor in good health. CDR3 DNA: TGTGCCAGCAGCTACCTAGGGGAGTCCTACAATGAGCAGTTCTTC. Its protein is CASSYLGESYNEQFF.